The rows below give T cell receptor beta chains drawn from one sample of a study of blood T cells in healthy people across ages. TCRdb reanalysed the 5' RACE reads using MiXCR and keeps one entry per CDR3 protein. This table holds about 780,000 distinct CDR3 sequences, about 46% found once. Material: blood. The receptors shown here come from an elderly man in good health. Each CDR3 is given with its conserved first and last residue. The order of the fields is CDR3 length, D gene, J gene, V gene, clone size, CDR3 protein, CDR3 DNA. D genes are given only for firm matches. Clone size appears in some rows only: once, few, many, or a class for an expanded clone.

len: 14
d_gene: -
j_gene: TRBJ2-4
v_gene: TRBV4-3
abundance: -
CDR3aa: CASSQNGVGYIQYF
CDR3nt: TGCGCCAGCAGCCAAAATGGGGTGGGGTACATTCAGTACTTC

len: 16
d_gene: TRBD2
j_gene: TRBJ2-1
v_gene: TRBV3-1
abundance: many
CDR3aa: CASSQDSGTRVNEQFF
CDR3nt: TGTGCCAGCAGCCAAGACAGTGGGACTAGAGTTAATGAGCAGTTCTTC

len: 13
d_gene: -
j_gene: TRBJ2-1
v_gene: TRBV5-1
abundance: -
CDR3aa: CAPGTHNGNEQFF
CDR3nt: TGCGCCCCCGGGACACATAATGGGAATGAGCAGTTCTTC

len: 13
d_gene: -
j_gene: TRBJ2-5
v_gene: TRBV29-1
abundance: -
CDR3aa: CSVVGPGQETQYF
CDR3nt: TGCAGCGTTGTTGGGCCCGGACAAGAGACCCAGTACTTC

len: 13
d_gene: TRBD2
j_gene: TRBJ2-1
v_gene: TRBV5-1
abundance: -
CDR3aa: CANSAGLVNEQFF
CDR3nt: TGCGCCAACAGCGCGGGACTAGTCAATGAGCAGTTCTTC

len: 17
d_gene: TRBD2
j_gene: TRBJ2-1
v_gene: TRBV27
abundance: -
CDR3aa: CASSFGTSGGAYNEQFF
CDR3nt: TGTGCCAGCAGTTTCGGGACTAGCGGGGGGGCGTACAATGAGCAGTTCTTC

len: 15
d_gene: -
j_gene: TRBJ2-1
v_gene: TRBV11-2
abundance: -
CDR3aa: CASSLLAGQGNEQFF
CDR3nt: TGTGCCAGCAGCTTATTAGCGGGACAGGGTAATGAGCAGTTCTTC

len: 14
d_gene: TRBD1
j_gene: TRBJ2-5
v_gene: TRBV5-1
abundance: -
CDR3aa: CASSLEGQGYEQYF
CDR3nt: TGTGCCAGCAGCTTAGAGGGACAGGGGTACGAACAGTACTTC

len: 16
d_gene: -
j_gene: TRBJ1-2
v_gene: TRBV11-2
abundance: -
CDR3aa: CASSLEGGVSSYGYTF
CDR3nt: TGTGCCAGCAGCTTAGAAGGCGGAGTATCTTCCTACGGCTACACCTTC

len: 16
d_gene: -
j_gene: TRBJ1-2
v_gene: TRBV7-2
abundance: few
CDR3aa: CASSLGGTEANYGYTF
CDR3nt: TGTGCCAGCAGCTTAGGGGGGACTGAGGCTAACTATGGCTACACCTTC

len: 13
d_gene: -
j_gene: TRBJ2-1
v_gene: TRBV29-1
abundance: many
CDR3aa: CSAGQGYYNEQFF
CDR3nt: TGCAGCGCTGGGCAGGGATACTACAATGAGCAGTTCTTC

len: 13
d_gene: -
j_gene: TRBJ1-6
v_gene: TRBV12-3/TRBV12-4
abundance: -
CDR3aa: CASSGYENSPLHF
CDR3nt: TGTGCCAGCTCAGGGTATGAAAATTCACCCCTCCACTTT

len: 13
d_gene: -
j_gene: TRBJ2-7
v_gene: TRBV29-1
abundance: -
CDR3aa: CSVVGPFVDEQYF
CDR3nt: TGCAGCGTTGTTGGGCCGTTTGTGGACGAGCAGTACTTC

len: 17
d_gene: TRBD2
j_gene: TRBJ2-1
v_gene: TRBV29-1
abundance: -
CDR3aa: CSVEDPFGEGTYNEQFF
CDR3nt: TGCAGCGTTGAAGATCCGTTTGGGGAGGGGACCTACAATGAGCAGTTCTTC